The 2 T cell receptor beta chains below come from one sample, sequenced in a study of shared clonotypes between healthy human individuals. As defined, naive CD8 cells were CD45RO-negative and positively selected for CCR7, with terminally differentiated effector memory CD45RA+ cells excluded. Sequencing was performed with immunoSEQ multiplex PCR; in TCRdb, only in-frame clones are kept and a portion is missing. There are fewer than 1 million clones in the sample; roughly 96% occur only once, and about 0.25% lies in the top ten. Material: naive CD8+ T cells sorted from blood. The source of these receptors is a man aged 25-45 years in good health.

The chain combines TRBV19 with TRBJ2-3; 11 bases fit TRBD2. Trimming took 8 bases from V and 0 from J; bases not matched to a gene: 1. Germline V gene data show CDR1 as LNHDA and CDR2 as SQIVND (reference sequence). The CDR3 has 14 amino acids. Here the CDR3 reads CASWTSGSTDTQYF. The CDR3 nucleotides read TGTGCCAGTTGGACTAGCGGGAGCACAGATACGCAGTATTTT.

V gene TRBV7-2 combines with J gene TRBJ2-7; D possibly corresponds to TRBD2 (6 bases). Trimming left V 7 bases short and J 1 base short, with 14 bases between. CDR1 is SGHTA and CDR2 is FQGNSA in the germline V gene. The CDR3 covers 14 residues. CDR3 amino acids: CASNSIGGSYEQYF. The DNA for the CDR3 is TGTGCCAGCAACTCCATCGGAGGGTCCTACGAGCAGTACTTC. Supplemented by reference TRBV7-2 and TRBJ2-7, the full variable domain reads GAGVSQSPSNKVTEKGKDVELRCDPISGHTALYWYRQSLGQGLEFLIYFQGNSAPDKSGLPSDRFSAERTGGSVSTLTIQRTQQEDSAVYLCASNSIGGSYEQYFGPGTRLTVT.